Below, 9 T cell receptor beta chains from the same sample are listed, as sequenced in a study of early T cells in non-severe SARS-CoV-2 infection. TCRdb itself ran the 5' RACE reads through MiXCR, one entry per CDR3 protein. The data show around 64,000 distinct CDR3 sequences, about 10% seen once. Sequencing was done on a sample of whole blood. All receptors derive from an adult who was a healthcare worker with PCR-confirmed SARS-CoV-2 infection or an uninfected control (not recorded which).

In its sample, this clonotype was seen once. The chain joins TRBV29-1 to TRBJ1-2; D possibly corresponds to TRBD1 (5 bases). This CDR3 contains 14 residues. Germline-derived CDR1 and CDR2 are SQVTM and ANQGSEA. V was cut by 6 bases and J by 2 bases, with 16 bases left in between. The CDR3 spells CSVRDLAENYGYTF. The CDR3 DNA is TGCAGCGTGAGGGACCTGGCAGAGAACTATGGCTACACCTTC.

The chain uses TRBV29-1 and TRBJ2-5; no firm D call. Looked up from germline, CDR1 is SQVTM and CDR2 is ANQGSEA. CDR3 length equals 12 residues. Trimming took 1 base from V and 4 from J, leaving 7 bases between them. CDR3 bases: TGCAGCGTTGAAGGGCTGCGAGAGACCCAGTACTTC. Translating gives CSVEGLRETQYF.

The J gene is TRBJ2-3, the V gene TRBV7-8, with 10 bases fitting TRBD2. V shed 3 bases, J shed 6 bases, and the junction held 6 bases outside the gene matches. The CDR3 is 15 residues long. Germline CDR1 reads SGHVS; CDR2 reads FQNEAQ. CDR3 in DNA: TGTGCCAGCAGCTTGACTAGCGGGTACCCGGATACGCAGTATTTT. Translating it yields CASSLTSGYPDTQYF.

This clonotype was seen more than once but under ten times. The chain recombines TRBV20-1 with TRBJ2-2; D is possibly TRBD1 (5 bases). Trimming stripped 4 bases from V and 4 bases from J, with 13 bases between. The CDR3 contains 14 residues. CDR1 is DFQATT and CDR2 is SNEGSKA in the germline V gene (reference sequence). This chain's CDR3 is CSANPRAITGELFF. The CDR3 nucleotides read TGCAGTGCTAACCCCAGGGCGATCACCGGGGAGCTGTTTTTT.

This clonotype turned up a few times. J is TRBJ2-7 and V is TRBV5-1, with TRBD1 as a possible D gene (5 bases). The CDR3 is made up of 14 amino acids. Germline V gene sequence: CDR1 SGHRS, CDR2 YFSETQ. The V and J ends lost 4 bases and 2 bases respectively, with 13 bases between them. The CDR3 sequence: CASSGLGHTYEQYF. Written as DNA, the CDR3 is TGCGCCAGCAGCGGATTAGGACACACCTACGAGCAGTACTTC. The full variable domain, in which reference TRBV5-1 and TRBJ2-7 provide the parts outside the CDR3, is KAGVTQTPRYLIKTRGQQVTLSCSPISGHRSVSWYQQTPGQGLQFLFEYFSETQRNKGNFPGRFSGRQFSNSRSEMNVSTLELGDSALYLCASSGLGHTYEQYFGPGTRLTVT.

This clonotype has a handful of counts. The gene calls are TRBV15 and TRBJ2-3, with TRBD1 matching 7 bases. The CDR3 has 16 residues. V was clipped by 3 bases and J by 0 bases; unmatched bases: 6. CDR1 and CDR2 from the germline V gene are LNHNV and YYDKDF (reference sequence). In DNA, the CDR3 is TGTGCCACCAGCAGGTTACAGGGGCTAAGCACAGATACGCAGTATTTT. The encoded protein is CATSRLQGLSTDTQYF.

This clonotype was seen more than once but under ten times. This chain joins TRBV12-3 or TRBV12-4 and TRBJ2-7; D could derive from TRBD1 or TRBD2 (5 bases each). There are 13 residues in the CDR3. Trimming removed 7 bases from V and 4 bases from J, with 14 bases in between. DNA for the CDR3: TGTGCCAGCACCCCTTCGGGGCCTTACGAGCAGTACTTC. It encodes CASTPSGPYEQYF.

This clonotype was seen repeatedly, ten times or more. This chain uses TRBV6-2 or TRBV6-3 with TRBJ1-1, with no clear D. V lost 0 bases and J 2 bases, leaving 1 base between the germline ends. The CDR3 spans 12 residues. Germline CDR1 is MNHEY and CDR2 is SVGEGT. CDR3 DNA sequence: TGTGCCAGCAGTTACTCCAACACTGAAGCTTTCTTT. Translation gives CASSYSNTEAFF.

This chain links TRBV28 with TRBJ1-1; 7 nucleotides line up with TRBD1. Germline V gene sequence: CDR1 MDHEN, CDR2 SYDVKM. V shed 6 bases, J shed 4 bases, and the junction held 8 bases outside the gene matches. This CDR3 has 14 amino acids. This CDR3 is CASRPGQSLTEAFF. The CDR3 DNA reads as TGTGCCAGCAGGCCGGGACAGTCGCTCACTGAAGCTTTCTTT.